The clone carrying this T cell receptor beta chain has just a few counts. This CDR3 has 11 residues. Trimming removed 6 bases at V and 4 bases at J, with 7 bases between. From germline, CDR1 is SGHRS and CDR2 YFSETQ. TCRdb redid the calling of the RT-PCR reads with MiXCR, one entry per CDR3 protein. Of about 680,000 distinct CDR3 sequences in the sample, 13% to 15% were seen once. The chain joins TRBV5-1 to TRBJ1-2; a possible D gene is TRBD1 (6 bases). Sequences were obtained from memory CD4+ T cells from blood. This TCR was sampled from a female donor in good health, serving as a healthy control. CDR3 sequence reads: CASKDSYGYTF. CDR3 bases: TGCGCCAGCAAGGACAGCTATGGCTACACCTTC.